Listed below are T cell receptor beta chains from one sample, sequenced in a study of blood T cell repertoires in COVID-19. Profiled with immunoSEQ multiplex PCR; TCRdb holds only in-frame clones, not every one. The table lists just over 95,000 clones, 81% of them singletons. Sequenced material: peripheral blood. The receptors were gathered from a man in his sixties with acute or convalescent COVID-19. Both conserved end residues are part of each CDR3. The D gene is left open where the match is weak. Not all rows give a size; the values are once, few, many and, for expanded clones, a class.

j_gene	d_gene	v_gene	abundance	CDR3nt	CDR3aa
TRBJ2-2	TRBD2	TRBV10-2	.	TGCGCCAGCAGTGAGTGGAGGGGAGCGGGAGAAGTGGTCGGGGAGCTGTTTTTT	CASSEWRGAGEVVGELFF
TRBJ2-3	TRBD1	TRBV5-8	.	TGTGCCAGCAGTTCTGGACAGGACGGGGATACGCAGTATTTT	CASSSGQDGDTQYF
TRBJ2-3	TRBD2	TRBV5-1	.	TGCGCCAGCAGCTTGCTAGCGGGAGCGGCAGATACGCAGTATTTT	CASSLLAGAADTQYF
TRBJ2-7	.	TRBV9	.	TGTGCCAGCAGCAGACGACAGATAGCCTACGAGCAGTACTTC	CASSRRQIAYEQYF
TRBJ1-5	TRBD1	TRBV19	.	TGTGCCACTAAACTAGGGGGCGGTAGCAATCAGCCCCAGCATTTT	CATKLGGGSNQPQHF
TRBJ1-2	TRBD1	TRBV4-2	.	TGTGCCAGCAGCCAAGATCGATTGGACAGGAACTATGGCTACACCTTC	CASSQDRLDRNYGYTF
TRBJ2-6	.	TRBV12-3/TRBV12-4	.	TGTGCCAGCAAGGCGGCTGGGGCCAACGTCCTGACTTTC	CASKAAGANVLTF
TRBJ2-5	TRBD2	TRBV7-2	.	TGTGCCAGCAGCCGTAGCGGGAGCCAAGAGACCCAGTACTTC	CASSRSGSQETQYF
TRBJ2-1	TRBD2	TRBV18	few	TGTGCCAGCTCACCTCGGGGAGCGGGAGGAAATGAGCAGTTCTTC	CASSPRGAGGNEQFF
TRBJ1-1	.	TRBV5-1	once	TGCGCCAGCAGCCCGGGGTATGTCCTAGAGGGAGCTTTCTTT	CASSPGYVLEGAFF
TRBJ2-1	.	TRBV2	few	TGTGCCAGCAGTAGGGACACCAATGAGCAGTTCTTC	CASSRDTNEQFF
TRBJ2-5	TRBD2	TRBV2	.	TGTGCCAGCAGTGAAGCGCTTGGCGGGGGGGAGACCCAGTACTTC	CASSEALGGGETQYF
TRBJ1-5	.	TRBV6-5	.	TGTGCCAGCGGACCGCAGGGGCGTATTCAGCCCCAGCATTTT	CASGPQGRIQPQHF
TRBJ2-1	TRBD1	TRBV20-1	.	TGCAGTGCTAGTACATTTACAGGGGACAATGAGCAGTTCTTC	CSASTFTGDNEQFF
TRBJ2-2	.	TRBV11-3	.	TGTGCCTCGCAGGACACAGACACCGGGGAGCTGTTTTTT	CASQDTDTGELFF
TRBJ2-3	TRBD2	TRBV6-1	.	TGTGCCAGCAGTGACGGCGGGGGTGGCACAGATACGCAGTATTTT	CASSDGGGGTDTQYF
TRBJ1-3	.	TRBV29-1	.	TGCAGCGTTGCCTCCGCTACCGACAGGGGAAACACCATATATTTT	CSVASATDRGNTIYF
TRBJ1-1	TRBD1	TRBV2	.	TGTGCCAGCATACGACAGGGGACCACTGAAGCTTTCTTT	CASIRQGTTEAFF
TRBJ1-1	TRBD1	TRBV30	.	TGTGCCTGCCTCAGGGGGCAGGTGACTGAAGCTTTCTTT	CACLRGQVTEAFF
TRBJ2-3	TRBD1	TRBV9	.	TGTGCCAGCAGCGCTCAGGGGGCTACTAGCACAGATACGCAGTATTTT	CASSAQGATSTDTQYF
TRBJ2-5	TRBD2	TRBV19	.	TGTGCCAGTAGACAGGGACTAGCGAGACAAGAGACCCAGTACTTC	CASRQGLARQETQYF
TRBJ2-3	.	TRBV18	.	TGTGCCAGCTCACTCTATAATACAGGCACAGATACGCAGTATTTT	CASSLYNTGTDTQYF
TRBJ1-4	.	TRBV7-9	.	TGTGCCAGCACTCCTGGTGGGGGAGGTAATGAAAAACTGTTTTTT	CASTPGGGGNEKLFF
TRBJ2-1	TRBD2	TRBV7-6	.	TGTGCCAGCAGCTTACGACTAGCGGGATACAATGAGCAGTTCTTC	CASSLRLAGYNEQFF
TRBJ1-3	.	TRBV9	.	TGTGCCAGCAGCGTGGGGCACTCGTCTGGAAACACCATATATTTT	CASSVGHSSGNTIYF
TRBJ1-3	TRBD1	TRBV6-5	.	TGTGCCAGCAGTTGGGGGACAGGGGCTGGAAACACCATATATTTT	CASSWGTGAGNTIYF
TRBJ1-2	TRBD1	TRBV7-8	.	TGTGCCAGCAGCTTAGGACAGGGGACCTATGGCTACACCTTC	CASSLGQGTYGYTF
TRBJ2-7	.	TRBV6-1	.	TGTGCCAGCAGTGAAGGCGGAAGCTCCTACGAGCAGTACTTC	CASSEGGSSYEQYF
TRBJ1-2	.	TRBV29-1	.	TGCAGCGTGGGTGACGGGTCCACAAATTCCAACTATGGCTACACCTTC	CSVGDGSTNSNYGYTF
TRBJ1-3	.	TRBV30	.	TGTGCCTGGAAAGAGGGCAACTTAGCTGGAAACACCATATATTTT	CAWKEGNLAGNTIYF
TRBJ2-7	TRBD1	TRBV6-5	once	TGTGCCAGCAGCATGGACAGGGGGCCCTACGAGCAGTACTTC	CASSMDRGPYEQYF
TRBJ1-5	.	TRBV29-1	.	TGCAGCGTTGAAGTCGGGAACGGACGCCCCCAGCATTTT	CSVEVGNGRPQHF
TRBJ2-3	.	TRBV7-2	.	TGTGCCAGCAGCCCCGGGACTGGGAGGCAGTATTTT	CASSPGTGRQYF
TRBJ2-3	TRBD2	TRBV30	once	TGTGCCTGGAGTGTTTGGACTAGCGACACAGATACGCAGTATTTT	CAWSVWTSDTDTQYF
TRBJ1-2	TRBD1	TRBV2	.	TGTGCCAGCGGGGGACAGGTCTATGGCTACACCTTC	CASGGQVYGYTF
TRBJ2-1	.	TRBV7-2	.	TGTGCCAGCAGGGGTCCCCCGGGGGATGAGCAGTTCTTC	CASRGPPGDEQFF
TRBJ2-7	.	TRBV18	.	TGTGCCAGCTCACCAGTTAGCACGGGCGAGCAGTACTTC	CASSPVSTGEQYF
TRBJ2-1	TRBD1	TRBV27	.	TGTGCCAGCAGTCCCCGACAGGGAACCTACAATGAGCAGTTCTTC	CASSPRQGTYNEQFF
TRBJ1-5	TRBD1	TRBV7-2	once	TGTGCCAGCAGCTTAAGGACAGGACACAATCAGCCCCAGCATTTT	CASSLRTGHNQPQHF
TRBJ2-1	.	TRBV24-1	few	TGTGCCACCAGTGATTCAAGCGCACTGTTATTCAATGAGCAGTTCTTC	CATSDSSALLFNEQFF
TRBJ1-2	.	TRBV30	few	TGTGCCTGGTCGGTACAGAATTATGGCTACACCTTC	CAWSVQNYGYTF
TRBJ2-7	.	TRBV3-1/TRBV3-2	.	TGTGCCAGCAGCCAAGATCCAGGCAACGAGCAGTACTTC	CASSQDPGNEQYF
TRBJ1-4	TRBD1	TRBV5-1	.	TGCGCCAGCAGCTTGGGTAGGGGGCGGGCTGAAAAACTGTTTTTT	CASSLGRGRAEKLFF
TRBJ1-1	.	TRBV6-5	.	TGTGCCAGCAGTTACTGGCAGGGCACTGAAGCTTTCTTT	CASSYWQGTEAFF
TRBJ1-5	.	TRBV6-5	.	TGTGCCAGCAGTTACGACAGCAGCAATCAGCCCCAGCATTTT	CASSYDSSNQPQHF
TRBJ1-3	.	TRBV27	.	TGTGCCAGCAGTAGCGGCGTCACTGGAAACACCATATATTTT	CASSSGVTGNTIYF
TRBJ2-1	TRBD2	TRBV7-9	.	TGTGCCAGCAGCTTCGGACTAGCGGGAAATGAGCAGTTCTTC	CASSFGLAGNEQFF
TRBJ2-3	TRBD2	TRBV5-4	.	TGTGCCAGCAGCTTGGGGCGGGGGGTAGGAGATACGCAGTATTTT	CASSLGRGVGDTQYF
TRBJ2-6	.	TRBV10-1	.	TGCGCCAGCAGTGAGTCAGCCGCTCTGACTGGGGCCAACGTCCTGACTTTC	CASSESAALTGANVLTF
TRBJ2-5	.	TRBV4-3	few	TGCGCCAGCAGCCAGACGGGAGCGGCCGGGGGGACCCAGTACTTC	CASSQTGAAGGTQYF
TRBJ2-7	TRBD2	TRBV5-6	few	TGTGCCAGCAGCCCGGGACTAGCGGGGGACGAGCAGTACTTC	CASSPGLAGDEQYF
TRBJ1-6	TRBD1	TRBV30	.	TGTGCCTGGATACAGGGGATTGGATCCTATAATTCACCCCTCCACTTT	CAWIQGIGSYNSPLHF
TRBJ1-5	.	TRBV19	.	TGTGCCAGTAGTATTGTTCAGGGGAGGGCCAATCAGCCCCAGCATTTT	CASSIVQGRANQPQHF
TRBJ1-4	.	TRBV28	.	TGTGCCAGCAGTGAAACTGCCGCATCAACTAATGAAAAACTGTTTTTT	CASSETAASTNEKLFF
TRBJ1-1	TRBD1	TRBV6-2/TRBV6-3	.	TGTGCCAGCAGTCCAGGGGGTGTGAACACTGAAGCTTTCTTT	CASSPGGVNTEAFF